These 27 T cell receptor beta chains originate from one sample sequenced in a study of cytomegalovirus exposure and HLA in healthy donors. Amplification used 60 Vbeta primers and 13 Jbeta primers. This table comes from immunoSEQ multiplex PCR, and its TCRdb copy is limited to in-frame clones, with some not included. Of approximately 100,000 clones listed, 60% to 85% were seen once; the top ten hold 16%. What was sequenced was PBMCs. The receptors originated from a man in his 60s in good health and CMV-seropositive.

The chain has TRBV15 and TRBJ1-2, with D uncertain. CDR1 and CDR2 from the germline V gene are LNHNV and YYDKDF (reference sequence). Trimming cost V 0 bases and J 2 bases, with 4 bases left between them. The CDR3 covers 13 residues. The CDR3 sequence is CATSREQNYGYTF. CDR3 DNA sequence: TGTGCCACCAGCAGAGAACAGAACTATGGCTACACCTTC.

The V and J genes are TRBV27 and TRBJ2-7, with TRBD1 matching 7 bases. Germline V gene sequence: CDR1 MNHEY, CDR2 SMNVEV (reference sequence). This CDR3 spans 14 amino acids. With 6 bases clipped from V and 3 bases from J, the junction kept 8 bases outside the gene matches. The CDR3 nucleotides are TGTGCCAGCAGCCGGGGACAGACGGACTACGAGCAGTACTTC. It specifies CASSRGQTDYEQYF.

V usage is TRBV5-5 and J usage is TRBJ2-5, with a possible D match to TRBD2 (5 bases). CDR1 SGHKS and CDR2 YYEKEE come from the germline V gene (reference sequence). This CDR3 region has 13 residues. Trimming took off 1 base at V and 2 bases at J, with 6 bases between the two ends. This CDR3 reads CASSLSGQETQYF. Written as DNA, the CDR3 is TGTGCCAGCAGCTTGTCGGGACAAGAGACCCAGTACTTC. The complete variable domain, with remaining parts taken from reference TRBV5-5 and TRBJ2-5, reads DAGVTQSPTHLIKTRGQQVTLRCSPISGHKSVSWYQQVLGQGPQFIFQYYEKEERGRGNFPDRFSARQFPNYSSELNVNALLLGDSALYLCASSLSGQETQYFGPGTRLLVL.

V is TRBV5-1 and J is TRBJ2-1, with 13 positions matching TRBD2. This CDR3 is built from 18 residues. Germline trimming cut 7 bases from V and 7 bases from J; bases unmatched to any gene: 17. Germline lookup yields CDR1 SGHRS and CDR2 YFSETQ. CDR3 DNA: TGCGCCAGCTCCCCGGACGGGTCCGGGACTAGCGGGGAGAATGAGCAGTTCTTC. It encodes CASSPDGSGTSGENEQFF.

This sequence joins TRBV6-5 and TRBJ2-5; the match to TRBD1 covers 9 bases. The last part of the DNA fits TRBJ2-7 better; the J call may be wrong. This CDR3 region has 15 residues. CDR1 and CDR2 from the germline V gene are MNHEY and SVGAGI. CDR3 in amino acids: CASNQRGQGSYEQYF. CDR3 coding DNA: TGTGCCAGCAACCAGAGGGGACAGGGCTCCTACGAGCAGTACTTC.

The rearrangement joins TRBV29-1 to TRBJ2-1, with a possible D match to TRBD1 (6 bases). V lost 6 bases, J lost 9 bases, and 18 bases lay in between. Germline CDR1 SQVTM, CDR2 ANQGSEA. The CDR3 has 13 residues. The CDR3 DNA follows: TGCAGCGTCCACGGCCAAACCAGGGGTGAGCAGTTCTTC. Translation gives CSVHGQTRGEQFF.

This chain connects TRBV4-1 to TRBJ2-3; 9 bases match TRBD1. Looked up from germline, CDR1 is MGHRA and CDR2 is YSYEKL. V lost 1 base, J lost 3 bases, and 8 bases stayed unmatched. The length of the CDR3 is 17 residues. The CDR3 DNA reads TGCGCCAGCAGCCAAGCACAGGGGGCGCGGAGGACAGATACGCAGTATTTT. Its protein product is CASSQAQGARRTDTQYF.

The chain links TRBV5-4 to TRBJ2-1; TRBD2 matches at 11 bases. Trimming took 2 bases from V and 6 from J; bases not matched to a gene: 4. Germline lookup yields CDR1 SGHNT and CDR2 YYREEE (reference sequence). The CDR3 has 15 amino acids. The CDR3 nucleotides read TGTGCCAGCAGCTTTAGCGGGGGGGCGATCAATGAGCAGTTCTTC. The encoded protein is CASSFSGGAINEQFF.

This rearrangement joins TRBV9 to TRBJ2-1, with TRBD1 matching 11 bases. This CDR3 spans 17 amino acids. The germline CDR1 and CDR2 sequences are SGDLS and YYNGEE. The ends lost 2 bases at V and 7 bases at J; junction bases unmatched: 11. CDR3 residues: CASSVRPTGQGVNEQFF. CDR3 nucleotide sequence: TGTGCCAGCAGCGTTCGACCAACGGGACAGGGGGTGAATGAGCAGTTCTTC.

V usage is TRBV19 and J usage is TRBJ1-3; unclear D gene. V lost 5 bases, J lost 2 bases, and 10 bases lay in between. Germline V gene sequence: CDR1 LNHDA, CDR2 SQIVND (reference sequence). The CDR3 has 14 amino acids. CDR3 sequence reads: CASSAGNPGNTIYF. CDR3 nucleotide sequence: TGTGCCAGTAGTGCCGGGAACCCTGGAAACACCATATATTTT.

J is TRBJ2-2 and V is TRBV7-9, with D possibly being TRBD1 (6 bases). The CDR3 is 14 residues long. Germline V gene lookup returns CDR1 SEHNR and CDR2 FQNEAQ (reference sequence). The V and J ends lost 0 bases and 6 bases respectively, with 8 bases between them. The CDR3 loop is CASSLAGAPGELFF. CDR3 sequence (DNA): TGTGCCAGCAGCTTAGCGGGGGCCCCCGGGGAGCTGTTTTTT. The full variable domain, its missing parts supplied by reference TRBV7-9 and TRBJ2-2, is DTGVSQNPRHKITKRGQNVTFRCDPISEHNRLYWYRQTLGQGPEFLTYFQNEAQLEKSRLLSDRFSAERPKGSFSTLEIQRTEQGDSAMYLCASSLAGAPGELFFGEGSRLTVL.

In this sample, this clone turned up a few times. The chain links TRBV6-1 to TRBJ2-7; TRBD2 matches 9 bases. This CDR3 spans 15 amino acids. Trimming at V came to 5 bases and at J to 2 bases, leaving 7 bases not matched to a gene. Per germline, CDR1 MNHNS and CDR2 SASEGT. CDR3 sequence reads: CASSPTTSGTYEQYF. The CDR3, as DNA: TGTGCCAGCAGTCCTACGACTAGCGGTACCTACGAGCAGTACTTC.

The chain combines TRBV14 with TRBJ2-2; a weak D match, TRBD2 (6 bases). Per the germline V gene, CDR1 is SGHDN and CDR2 is FVKESK. V was shortened by 3 bases and J by 6 bases, with 26 bases between the two germline ends. The CDR3 covers 19 residues. CDR3 protein: CASSHIGLSGLGGPGELFF. As DNA, the CDR3 is TGTGCCAGCAGCCATATTGGACTAAGCGGTCTGGGAGGACCCGGGGAGCTGTTTTTT.

The chain links TRBV13 to TRBJ2-1, with no clear D. The CDR3 is made up of 13 amino acids. Germline CDR1 reads PRHDT; CDR2 reads FYEKMQ (reference sequence). V shed 1 base and J shed 8 bases, with 9 bases lying between them. The CDR3 DNA follows: TGTGCCAGCAGCTTAGTAGCTGGCTATGAGCAGTTCTTC. Encoded protein: CASSLVAGYEQFF.

The chain employs TRBV7-2 and TRBJ1-2, with a tentative D call TRBD1 (5 bases). This CDR3 spans 16 amino acids. Germline-derived CDR1 and CDR2 are SGHTA and FQGNSA. Trimming left V 5 bases short and J 1 base short, with 17 bases between. The CDR3 DNA sequence: TGTGCCAGCAGCCTAGGGAGGGGACGGGGTAACTATGGCTACACCTTC. Its translation is CASSLGRGRGNYGYTF.

The chain carries TRBV18 and TRBJ2-1, with D perhaps matching TRBD1 (5 bases). Trimming left V 7 bases short and J 2 bases short, with 27 bases between. Germline V gives CDR1 KGHSH, CDR2 LQKENI. This CDR3 spans 19 amino acids. The CDR3 bases are TGTGCCAGCTGTGACTTGGGGCTCGGAGAATATCGCCCCTACAATGAGCAGTTCTTC. Protein product: CASCDLGLGEYRPYNEQFF.

This clone was observed a single time. The gene calls are TRBV5-4 and TRBJ2-5; D perhaps matches TRBD1 (6 bases). Between the trimmed V and J ends, which lost 4 bases and 0 bases, there was a span of 10 bases. Germline loops: CDR1 SGHNT, CDR2 YYREEE (reference sequence). This CDR3 has 14 residues. CDR3 sequence reads: CASSTGTHQETQYF. The DNA of the CDR3 is TGTGCCAGCAGCACCGGGACACACCAAGAGACCCAGTACTTC. Complete variable domain (other parts from reference TRBV5-4 and TRBJ2-5): ETGVTQSPTHLIKTRGQQVTLRCSSQSGHNTVSWYQQALGQGPQFIFQYYREEENGRGNFPPRFSGLQFPNYSSELNVNALELDDSALYLCASSTGTHQETQYFGPGTRLLVL.

This rearrangement joins TRBV5-6 to TRBJ2-7; perhaps TRBD1 as D (6 bases). The V gene's germline CDR1 is SGHDT and CDR2 YYEEEE. With 0 bases removed from V and 4 bases from J, the gap between germline ends came to 14 bases. The CDR3 consists of 15 residues. CDR3 in amino acids: CASSLEQGTAYEQYF. DNA of the CDR3: TGTGCCAGCAGCTTGGAGCAGGGGACGGCGTACGAGCAGTACTTC.

CDR3 nucleotides: TGTGCCAGCAGCCCCCGGACTAGCGGGGGTTCAGATACGCAGTATTTT. It is translated as CASSPRTSGGSDTQYF. The chain recombines TRBV9 with TRBJ2-3; TRBD2 agrees at 13 bases. V shed 4 bases, J shed 4 bases, and the junction held 6 bases outside the gene matches. This CDR3 comprises 16 residues. The germline CDR1 and CDR2 sequences are SGDLS and YYNGEE. Drawing the rest from reference TRBV9 and TRBJ2-3, the complete variable domain is DSGVTQTPKHLITATGQRVTLRCSPRSGDLSVYWYQQSLDQGLQFLIQYYNGEERAKGNILERFSAQQFPDLHSELNLSSLELGDSALYFCASSPRTSGGSDTQYFGPGTRLTVL.

The chain uses TRBV7-6 and TRBJ2-5; possible D gene TRBD2, 6 bases. CDR1 is SGHVS, CDR2 FNYEAQ, per germline. This CDR3 spans 13 amino acids. V was trimmed by 1 base and J by 4 bases, leaving 7 bases between them. The CDR3 reads CASSLEGGETQYF. The DNA for the CDR3 is TGTGCCAGCAGCTTAGAGGGAGGAGAGACCCAGTACTTC.

The V call is TRBV30, the J call TRBJ1-4, with a tentative D call TRBD1 (6 bases). Trimming stripped 1 base from V and 6 bases from J, with 9 bases between. CDR1 and CDR2 from the germline V gene are GTSNPN and SVGIG (reference sequence). The CDR3 spans 13 residues. CDR3 coding DNA: TGTGCCTGGAGTGGGGACATCGATGAAAAACTGTTTTTT. Translated: CAWSGDIDEKLFF. The whole variable domain, remainder taken from reference TRBV30 and TRBJ1-4, is SQTIHQWPATLVQPVGSPLSLECTVEGTSNPNLYWYRQAAGRGLQLLFYSVGIGQISSEVPQNLSASRPQDRQFILSSKKLLLSDSGFYLCAWSGDIDEKLFFGSGTQLSVL.

The chain joins TRBV28 to TRBJ2-7; a possible D gene is TRBD1 (6 bases). CDR3 size: 12 residues. V lost 6 bases, J lost 4 bases, and 10 bases lay in between. Germline-derived CDR1 and CDR2 are MDHEN and SYDVKM. CDR3 sequence (DNA): TGTGCCAGCAGGCCTACAGGGTACGAGCAGTACTTC. Protein product: CASRPTGYEQYF.

This clone was counted once. V is TRBV30 and J is TRBJ1-2; D gene ambiguous. The germline V and J ends were trimmed by 2 bases and 0 bases, with 16 bases remaining between them. Germline V gives CDR1 GTSNPN, CDR2 SVGIG (reference sequence). The CDR3 has 16 residues. CDR3 sequence (DNA): TGTGCCTGGAGTCGCGGGAGGATTGGGACTAACTATGGCTACACCTTC. Its protein product is CAWSRGRIGTNYGYTF.

As regards this clone: An end of the junction does not agree with germline; a read error may underlie this. The V and J genes are TRBV10-1 and TRBJ1-2; D is unresolved. Germline lookup yields CDR1 WNHNN and CDR2 SYGVQD (reference sequence). The CDR3 sequence is 13 residues long. Here the CDR3 reads CASSESKYYGYTF. The CDR3 DNA is TGCGCCAGCAGTGAGTCGAAATACTACGGCTACACCTTC.

V usage is TRBV9 and J usage is TRBJ1-5, with 7 bases fitting TRBD1. The germline CDR1 and CDR2 sequences are SGDLS and YYNGEE. Trimming at V came to 0 bases and at J to 4 bases, leaving 4 bases not matched to a gene. This CDR3 has 15 amino acids. CDR3 loop: CASSVGDSVNQPQHF. The CDR3 DNA follows: TGTGCCAGCAGCGTAGGGGACAGTGTTAATCAGCCCCAGCATTTT. Based on the CDR3 plus reference TRBV9 and TRBJ1-5, the full variable domain is DSGVTQTPKHLITATGQRVTLRCSPRSGDLSVYWYQQSLDQGLQFLIQYYNGEERAKGNILERFSAQQFPDLHSELNLSSLELGDSALYFCASSVGDSVNQPQHFGDGTRLSIL.

This clone is termed medium-sized (0.01 to 0.1%). The chain couples TRBV27 to TRBJ2-2; tentatively, D is TRBD1 (6 bases). Germline V CDR1 and CDR2: MNHEY, SMNVEV (reference sequence). The CDR3 spans 14 residues. V dropped 3 bases and J dropped 4 bases, with 9 bases sitting between them. CDR3 protein: CASSFTGPTGELFF. The CDR3 DNA reads TGTGCCAGCAGTTTTACAGGGCCCACCGGGGAGCTGTTTTTT.

The chain carries TRBV19 and TRBJ1-6, with 7 bases matching TRBD1. Per germline, CDR1 LNHDA and CDR2 SQIVND (reference sequence). CDR3 size: 15 residues. V trimming: 6 bases; J trimming: 6 bases; junction bases outside the gene matches: 8. This CDR3 reads CASSPTGQPNSPLHF. CDR3 nucleotide sequence: TGTGCCAGTAGCCCCACGGGACAGCCTAATTCACCCCTCCACTTT.